This T cell receptor beta chain was identified during a study of blood T cell repertoires in COVID-19 (TCRdb year 2020). Turning to the overall study: Samples covering the acute and convalescent phases of COVID-19 were provided by collaborators in the United States, Italy and Spain. The samples were drawn from two sources: the first 160 participants of the ongoing ImmuneRACE study, and 1,000 to 1,500 subjects contributed by 6 global collaborators. Sample metadata almost always included a de-identified subject ID, COVID-19 status, age in years and sex. The material from the prospective study consisted of cDNA or gDNA derived from T cells, B-cell-depleted T cells, or PBMCs. The repertoires were released in a freely available public database intended as a resource for research on the immune response to SARS-CoV-2. Where available, HLA class I and class II types were taken from metadata supplied by the sample provider and were not determined by assay-based typing. Subjects who had been exposed to COVID-19, were actively infected with it, or had recovered from it provided the deeply sampled blood TCRbeta repertoires that made up the dataset.

The CDR3 sequence holds 12 residues, the cysteine and phenylalanine included. The read is trimmed to its CDR3 DNA, 36 bases read in frame from base 1. From the germline V gene, CDR1 is SQVTM and CDR2 is ANQGSEA. V is shortened by 5 bases, J by 7 bases, and the region joining them spans 15 bases. Collaborating institutions collected whole blood in K2EDTA tubes following their own protocols. Collaborator samples were shipped for TCRbeta analysis as frozen whole blood, isolated PBMCs, or DNA extracted from either sample type. As concerns this clone: Its antigen is unknown. Base qualities are not at hand, and no much larger clone is one base apart. The same CDR3 arises from other DNA sequences in this sample as well.

TCRbeta CDR3 regions were amplified from genomic DNA using the immunoSEQ Assay, a bias-controlled multiplex PCR. The study's own analysis went as follows. The number of nucleated cells in each sample was estimated by amplification of reference gene primers within the assay. To quantify the absolute abundance of each unique TCRbeta CDR3 rearrangement, sequence reads were collapsed and filtered. Productive Simpson clonality was computed per sample as the square root of Simpson's diversity index over productive rearrangements. Entries here come from immuneACCESS through TCRdb and include only in-frame sequences with V and J called. Some clones fail to appear in such tables; in the studies checked, an unresolved V gene covers under half of the shortfall, and the cause of the remainder is unknown. The V and J calls and clone size were taken over from that table, and D and trimming were inferred from the DNA. The sample table lists under 130,000 clones, roughly 85% of them with a count of one. 2% to 2.5% of the sample comes from the top ten.

The research as a whole found: How much clinical and demographic metadata was included differed by source and by participant, and the metadata was provided uncurated.

Here the chain combines TRBV29-1 and TRBJ2-7, and possibly TRBD2, on 8 matching bases. The clonotype was recovered from a human donor in a cohort sampled during active COVID-19. The sequenced sample consisted of peripheral blood. The sequenced DNA is TGCAGCGTTCGGGAGGGGGCGGGAGAGCAGTACTTC. Its amino acids are CSVREGAGEQYF.